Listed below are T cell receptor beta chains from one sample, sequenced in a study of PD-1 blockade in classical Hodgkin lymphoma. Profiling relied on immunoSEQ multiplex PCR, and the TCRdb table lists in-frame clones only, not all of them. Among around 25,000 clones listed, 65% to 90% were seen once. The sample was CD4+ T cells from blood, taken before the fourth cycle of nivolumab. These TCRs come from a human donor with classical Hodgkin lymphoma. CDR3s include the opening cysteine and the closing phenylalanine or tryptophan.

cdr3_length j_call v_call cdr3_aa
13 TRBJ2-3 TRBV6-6 CASRDQSTDTQYF
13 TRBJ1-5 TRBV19 CASSPDRGQPQHF
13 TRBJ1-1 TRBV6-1 CASSEGLNTEAFF
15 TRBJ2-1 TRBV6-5 CASSRLGAKLNEQFF
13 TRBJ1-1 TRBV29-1 CSGSRQESSAAFF
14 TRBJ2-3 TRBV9 CASSVDYSTDTQYF
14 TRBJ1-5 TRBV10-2 CASSDRAVVQPQHF
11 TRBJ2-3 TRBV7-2 CASSYGYTQYF
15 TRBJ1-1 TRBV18 CASSLHQLGDTEAFF
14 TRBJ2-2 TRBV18 CASSPGFTTGELFF
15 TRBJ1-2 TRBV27 CASSLEGGANYGYTF
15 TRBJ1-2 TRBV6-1 CASSEFGQGNYGYTF
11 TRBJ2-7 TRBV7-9 CASSLTREQYF
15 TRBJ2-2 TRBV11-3 CASSRDQTNTGELFF